The clone carrying this TCR beta chain came up a few times. Its matching antigen is unknown. This record belongs to a study of T cell repertoires in cytomegalovirus infection. Turning to the study itself: CMV infection together with matching HLA type was indicated by public TCR beta signatures. Overall study findings and caveats: HLA-C-restricted, CMV-specific TCR beta clonotypes were dominant ex vivo.

Trimming shortened V by 0 bases and J by 0 bases, and 8 bases separated the two germline ends. There are 15 residues in the CDR3. Germline V gives CDR1 LGHNA, CDR2 YNFKEQ. TCRdb redid the calling of the reads with MiXCR, one entry per CDR3 protein. The sample holds around 530,000 distinct CDR3 sequences; approximately 16% are singletons and the top ten take roughly a quarter. The clonotype originates from a human donor in good health (CMV status not recorded). Some clones in this sample may be carry-over from other donors' samples. Sequenced input: CD8+ T cells from PBMCs. The chain joins TRBV4-2 to TRBJ1-1; D uncertain. As DNA, the CDR3 is TGTGCCAGCAGCCAAGACCACAGCCTGAACACTGAAGCTTTCTTT. It specifies CASSQDHSLNTEAFF.